Below are 25 T cell receptor beta chains sequenced from a single sample in a study of shared clonotypes between healthy human individuals. The table came from immunoSEQ multiplex PCR; TCRdb's copy has only in-frame clones and leaves some out. The data contain roughly 1,600,000 clones, about 98.5% of them seen just once; the ten biggest clones take up around 0.33%. Sequencing was performed on naive CD4+ T cells sorted from blood. Regarding subset: CD45RA+ positively selected. These receptors were obtained from a man aged 25-45 years in good health.

This rearrangement joins TRBV6-1 to TRBJ2-1; the D is unclear. CDR3 length equals 15 residues. The germline V gene encodes CDR1 MNHNS and CDR2 SASEGT. The V end was cut by 1 base, the J end by 2 bases, with 9 bases between. CDR3 bases: TGTGCCAGCAGTGAAGTTGCGGCAACCTACAATGAGCAGTTCTTC. Translating it yields CASSEVAATYNEQFF.

V and J are TRBV7-6 and TRBJ1-1; 9 nucleotides line up with TRBD1. J was trimmed by 9 bases and V by 5 bases; bases with no gene match: 10. CDR1 is SGHVS, CDR2 FNYEAQ, per germline. The CDR3 contains 14 residues. The CDR3 sequence is CASSPETGTGQAFF. The CDR3 bases are TGTGCCAGCAGCCCAGAAACCGGGACAGGGCAAGCTTTCTTT.

The V and J genes are TRBV10-3 and TRBJ2-3, with D possibly TRBD2 on 5 matching bases. Germline-derived CDR1 and CDR2 are ENHRY and SYGVKD. The CDR3 has 14 amino acids. V lost 4 bases to trimming and J lost 4 bases, with 12 bases between them. The CDR3 loop reads CAISGAGFSDTQYF. In DNA, the CDR3 is TGTGCCATCAGTGGGGCGGGCTTTTCAGATACGCAGTATTTT.

The genes are TRBV7-3 and TRBJ1-2; 8 nucleotides line up with TRBD1. V shed 2 bases and J 4 bases; nucleotides not matched to a gene: 6. Germline CDR1 and CDR2: SGHTA and FQGTGA. The CDR3 loop spans 15 amino acids. The CDR3 sequence: CASSLDRGRVYGYTF. The CDR3 coding sequence is TGTGCCAGCAGCTTAGACAGGGGTAGGGTCTATGGCTACACCTTC.

The J gene is TRBJ1-4, the V gene TRBV14; the D gene is possibly TRBD1 (5 bases). V was clipped by 2 bases and J by 8 bases, with 15 bases between them. The CDR3 contains 15 residues. Germline V lookup: CDR1 SGHDN, CDR2 FVKESK. CDR3 DNA: TGTGCCAGCAGCCAATTAGGGAGACAGCGCGAAAAACTGTTTTTT. This translates into CASSQLGRQREKLFF.

V usage is TRBV19 and J usage is TRBJ2-2, with D unresolved. Germline V gives CDR1 LNHDA, CDR2 SQIVND (reference sequence). Trimming left V 2 bases short and J 0 bases short, with 7 bases between. The CDR3 sequence is 15 residues long. DNA of the CDR3: TGTGCCAGTAGTATAACGCGGACGAACACCGGGGAGCTGTTTTTT. It codes for CASSITRTNTGELFF. Filled out from reference TRBV19 and TRBJ2-2, the complete variable domain reads DGGITQSPKYLFRKEGQNVTLSCEQNLNHDAMYWYRQDPGQGLRLIYYSQIVNDFQKGDIAEGYSVSREKKESFPLTVTSAQKNPTAFYLCASSITRTNTGELFFGEGSRLTVL.

This chain connects TRBV19 to TRBJ2-7; D might be TRBD2 (6 bases). Trimming removed 5 bases from V and 6 bases from J, with 14 bases in between. The germline CDR1 and CDR2 sequences are LNHDA and SQIVND (reference sequence). CDR3 size: 13 residues. In nucleotides, the CDR3 is TGTGCCAGTAGTGCAAACGTGGGGGGCGAGCAGTACTTC. This gives the protein CASSANVGGEQYF. Variable domain in full (rest from reference TRBV19 and TRBJ2-7): DGGITQSPKYLFRKEGQNVTLSCEQNLNHDAMYWYRQDPGQGLRLIYYSQIVNDFQKGDIAEGYSVSREKKESFPLTVTSAQKNPTAFYLCASSANVGGEQYFGPGTRLTVT.

The table lists this clone with a count of one. The rearrangement uses TRBV2 and TRBJ1-4, with 8 bases identical to TRBD1. J gave up 0 bases and V 7 bases, and 7 bases lay outside the gene matches. The CDR3 extends over 16 amino acids. CDR1 is SNHLY and CDR2 is FYNNEI in the germline V gene. In DNA form, the CDR3 reads TGTGCCAGCATTAGGGACAGGAGTGCAACTAATGAAAAACTGTTTTTT. This codes for CASIRDRSATNEKLFF.

This clone has just one count. The chain links TRBV18 to TRBJ1-1; D perhaps matches TRBD1 (6 bases). Germline assignment: CDR1 KGHSH and CDR2 LQKENI. Trimming left V 3 bases short and J 7 bases short, with 12 bases between. The CDR3 covers 13 residues. The CDR3 protein is CASSPGGVDEAFF. CDR3 sequence (DNA): TGTGCCAGCTCACCGGGGGGCGTGGATGAAGCTTTCTTT.

This clone has only one observation. The chain links TRBV6-6 to TRBJ1-1; 11 bases are shared with TRBD1. This CDR3 spans 16 amino acids. Germline CDR1 and CDR2: MNHNY and SVGAGI (reference sequence). V shed 2 bases, J shed 5 bases, and the junction held 7 bases outside the gene matches. CDR3 bases: TGTGCCAGCAGTTACCCCGGGACAGGGGGTTATACTGAAGCTTTCTTT. This codes for CASSYPGTGGYTEAFF.

In regard to this clone: At one end the junction does not follow the germline gene, possibly because of a read error. This chain uses TRBV4-1 with TRBJ2-7, with 9 nucleotides matching TRBD1. Germline loops: CDR1 MGHRA, CDR2 YSYEKL. This CDR3 spans 13 amino acids. As DNA, the CDR3 is TGCGCCAGCAGCCTACCGGGGACAGGGAGATTAAAGTTC. It is translated as CASSLPGTGRLKF.

As concerns this clone: In the same sample, other DNA sequences code for this CDR3. This chain joins TRBV5-1 and TRBJ2-5; tentative D call: TRBD2 (5 bases). Trimming left V 3 bases short and J 4 bases short, with 10 bases between. The CDR3 totals 13 residues. Per the germline V gene, CDR1 is SGHRS and CDR2 is YFSETQ. The CDR3, as DNA: TGCGCCAGCAGCTACGGAGGCGGAGAGACCCAGTACTTC. Protein product: CASSYGGGETQYF.

This clone was recorded once. V and J are TRBV7-8 and TRBJ1-5; D gene unclear. With 5 bases removed from V and 2 bases from J, the gap between germline ends came to 13 bases. Germline V gene data show CDR1 as SGHVS and CDR2 as FQNEAQ. This CDR3 has 15 residues. CDR3 sequence reads: CASSVTRGRNQPQHF. DNA of the CDR3: TGTGCCAGCAGCGTGACAAGAGGGCGCAATCAGCCCCAGCATTTT.

The chain combines TRBV9 with TRBJ1-5; no definite D call. This CDR3 region has 14 residues. V lost 4 bases, J lost 0 bases, and 8 bases lay in between. CDR1 is SGDLS, CDR2 YYNGEE, per germline. The CDR3 DNA reads as TGTGCCAGCAGCCAAACAAATAGCAATCAGCCCCAGCATTTT. It encodes CASSQTNSNQPQHF. The whole variable domain, filled in from reference TRBV9 and TRBJ1-5, reads DSGVTQTPKHLITATGQRVTLRCSPRSGDLSVYWYQQSLDQGLQFLIQYYNGEERAKGNILERFSAQQFPDLHSELNLSSLELGDSALYFCASSQTNSNQPQHFGDGTRLSIL.

The chain links TRBV5-1 to TRBJ2-7; TRBD1 matches 7 bases. From germline, CDR1 is SGHRS and CDR2 YFSETQ. This CDR3 is 16 amino acids long. The V and J ends lost 5 bases and 2 bases, in that order; junction bases with no gene match: 13. Here the CDR3 DNA reads TGCGCCAGCAGAATTGCCACCCGACAGGGCCCCTACGAGCAGTACTTC. It yields the protein CASRIATRQGPYEQYF.

On this clone itself: The same CDR3 also results from other DNA sequences found in this sample. This rearrangement joins TRBV18 to TRBJ2-1, with D perhaps matching TRBD1 or TRBD2 (5 bases each). This CDR3 is 13 amino acids long. Trimming took 0 bases from V and 7 from J, leaving 7 bases between them. The V gene's germline CDR1 is KGHSH and CDR2 LQKENI. The CDR3 DNA reads as TGTGCCAGCTCACCACCGGGGGTTAATGAGCAGTTCTTC. Its translation: CASSPPGVNEQFF.

The chain combines TRBV9 with TRBJ2-2; D might be TRBD1 or TRBD2, each matching 5 bases. The ends were cut back, 0 bases at V and 7 bases at J, with 13 bases in the middle. Germline CDR1 is SGDLS and CDR2 is YYNGEE. The CDR3 consists of 15 residues. In nucleotides, the CDR3 is TGTGCCAGCAGCGTAGGTTCCGGGGCTCGCGGGGAGCTGTTTTTT. The encoded protein is CASSVGSGARGELFF.

The chain recombines TRBV18 with TRBJ2-3, with 11 bases fitting TRBD2. The germline CDR1 and CDR2 sequences are KGHSH and LQKENI. V lost 5 bases and J lost 2; bases outside the gene matches: 6. The CDR3 has 16 residues. CDR3 residues: CASSSLAGGFTDTQYF. For the CDR3, the DNA is TGTGCCAGCTCATCCTTAGCGGGAGGGTTCACAGATACGCAGTATTTT.

This clone was counted a single time. The J gene is TRBJ2-7, the V gene TRBV5-4; TRBD2 matches at 7 bases. The CDR3 has 15 residues. V lost 0 bases and J lost 6; bases outside the gene matches: 9. Germline CDR1 reads SGHNT; CDR2 reads YYREEE (reference sequence). CDR3 nucleotides: TGTGCCAGCAGCTTGGGGGCGGGGGAAGGGCTCGAGCAGTACTTC. Amino acid sequence: CASSLGAGEGLEQYF.

The chain recombines TRBV5-5 with TRBJ2-5; the D is unclear. V lost 1 base to trimming and J lost 4 bases, with 17 bases between them. Per germline, CDR1 SGHKS and CDR2 YYEKEE (reference sequence). The CDR3 sequence is 16 residues long. DNA for the CDR3: TGTGCCAGCAGCTTGTTCGGTCTGGCTACCCGAGAGACCCAGTACTTC. Protein sequence: CASSLFGLATRETQYF.

This clone has just one count. The chain recombines TRBV7-9 with TRBJ2-7; 13 positions agree with TRBD2. Germline assignment: CDR1 SEHNR and CDR2 FQNEAQ (reference sequence). The CDR3 runs to 17 residues. V was clipped by 6 bases and J by 7 bases; unmatched bases: 15. The DNA of the CDR3 is TGTGCCAGCAGTCGCGGGGCACTAGCGGGAGGGTCCTGGGAGCAGTACTTC. It is translated as CASSRGALAGGSWEQYF.

The chain has TRBV7-9 and TRBJ2-1; possible D gene TRBD2, 6 bases. The CDR3 has 14 amino acids. CDR1 SEHNR and CDR2 FQNEAQ come from the germline V gene (reference sequence). Trimming took 0 bases from V and 10 from J, leaving 13 bases between them. The chain's CDR3 is CASSLAGRDFEQFF. The CDR3 coding sequence is TGTGCCAGCAGCTTAGCTGGGCGGGACTTCGAGCAGTTCTTC.

This clone was counted a single time. The chain links TRBV5-1 to TRBJ2-7, with D possibly TRBD2 on 5 matching bases. Germline values: CDR1 SGHRS, CDR2 YFSETQ. The CDR3 runs 15 residues. Trimming pared 4 bases from V and 2 bases from J, leaving 16 bases between. CDR3 coding DNA: TGCGCCAGCAGCCCAACCAAGTGGGGAGCCTACGAGCAGTACTTC. Residues: CASSPTKWGAYEQYF.

The CDR3 loop is CASSPLGSGSWNEQYF. Here the CDR3 DNA reads TGTGCCAGCTCACCACTCGGTAGCGGGAGTTGGAACGAGCAGTACTTC. This chain joins TRBV18 and TRBJ2-7; 9 positions agree with TRBD2. From germline, CDR1 is KGHSH and CDR2 LQKENI. This CDR3 has 16 residues. J was trimmed by 5 bases and V by 1 base; bases with no gene match: 9.

Here the CDR3 reads CASAGSWSYNEQFF. CDR3 coding DNA: TGTGCCAGCGCCGGCTCCTGGAGTTACAATGAGCAGTTCTTC. The chain links TRBV2 to TRBJ2-1; no clear D. Trimming took 8 bases from V and 4 from J, leaving 15 bases between them. Germline CDR1 is SNHLY and CDR2 is FYNNEI. CDR3 size: 14 residues. The full variable domain, with the rest looked up from reference TRBV2 and TRBJ2-1, is EPEVTQTPSHQVTQMGQEVILRCVPISNHLYFYWYRQILGQKVEFLVSFYNNEISEKSEIFDDQFSVERPDGSNFTLKIRSTKLEDSAMYFCASAGSWSYNEQFFGPGTRLTVL.